The 8 T cell receptor beta chains below were found in one sample sequenced in a study of memory CD4+ T cells and cytomegalovirus serostatus. Profiled with immunoSEQ multiplex PCR; TCRdb holds only in-frame clones, not every one. The repertoire includes some 60,000 clones, over 65% of them detected once, and over 2% sits in the top ten. The sort gate was single viable CD3+CD4+CD8-CD45RO+ cells for memory CD4+ T cells. Sequences were obtained from memory CD4+ T cells from blood. These receptors all come from an adult in good health and CMV-seropositive.

This clone was found once. The chain employs TRBV4-2 and TRBJ1-2; TRBD1 matches 7 bases. The CDR3 runs to 13 residues. V lost 4 bases, J lost 4 bases, and 3 bases stayed unmatched. CDR1 LGHNA and CDR2 YNFKEQ come from the germline V gene. CDR3: CASSPDRVYGYTF. DNA of the CDR3: TGTGCCAGCAGCCCTGACAGGGTCTATGGCTACACCTTC.

The chain links TRBV28 to TRBJ2-7, with a possible D match to TRBD1 (6 bases). The germline gives CDR1 MDHEN, CDR2 SYDVKM. The CDR3 extends over 15 amino acids. V gave up 8 bases and J gave up 0 bases, with 17 bases separating them. The CDR3 DNA reads TGTGCCAGCGGGGCCCCAGACAGGATCTCCTACGAGCAGTACTTC. Translating gives CASGAPDRISYEQYF.

The V gene is TRBV6-6, the J gene TRBJ1-3; TRBD1 matches at 7 bases. Germline trimming cut 7 bases from V and 4 bases from J; bases unmatched to any gene: 7. There are 14 residues in the CDR3. Germline V gene data show CDR1 as MNHNY and CDR2 as SVGAGI (reference sequence). The chain's CDR3 is CASTLQGYGNTIYF. Written as DNA, the CDR3 is TGTGCCAGCACCCTACAGGGGTACGGAAACACCATATATTTT.

J is TRBJ1-1 and V is TRBV19; no clear D. Per germline, CDR1 LNHDA and CDR2 SQIVND (reference sequence). CDR3 size: 13 residues. V dropped 5 bases and J dropped 1 base, with 8 bases sitting between them. The chain's CDR3 is CASSEQKNTEAFF. The CDR3 coding sequence is TGTGCCAGTAGTGAACAGAAGAACACTGAAGCTTTCTTT.

J is TRBJ2-2 and V is TRBV7-2; D is uncertain. The CDR3 extends over 12 amino acids. Germline V gene sequence: CDR1 SGHTA, CDR2 FQGNSA. The V end was cut by 5 bases, the J end by 7 bases, with 8 bases between. The DNA for the CDR3 is TGTGCCAGCAGCCTGGATAGCGGGGAGCTGTTTTTT. Protein sequence: CASSLDSGELFF.

The chain links TRBV19 to TRBJ2-3; no clear D gene. This CDR3 is built from 13 residues. Trimming removed 7 bases at V and 3 bases at J, with 11 bases between. The germline V gene encodes CDR1 LNHDA and CDR2 SQIVND (reference sequence). CDR3 sequence reads: CASNGGNTDTQYF. In DNA, the CDR3 is TGTGCCAGTAATGGTGGGAATACAGATACGCAGTATTTT.

J is TRBJ2-7 and V is TRBV2; 8 nucleotides align to TRBD1. Per the germline V gene, CDR1 is SNHLY and CDR2 is FYNNEI. V lost 10 bases and J lost 6; bases outside the gene matches: 14. CDR3 length: 14 residues. CDR3 DNA sequence: TGTGCCACCGCTCCTCTCCTACAGGGGGGCGAGCAGTACGTC. This encodes CATAPLLQGGEQYV.

This chain links TRBV6-1 with TRBJ2-7, with 7 bases matching TRBD2. The CDR3 is made up of 15 amino acids. Trimming at V came to 2 bases and at J to 5 bases, leaving 9 bases not matched to a gene. Germline V gene sequence: CDR1 MNHNS, CDR2 SASEGT. The CDR3 sequence is CASSERQNGRHEQYF. Written as DNA, the CDR3 is TGTGCCAGCAGTGAACGGCAGAACGGGAGGCACGAGCAGTACTTC.